The rows below give T cell receptor beta chains drawn from one sample of a study of cytomegalovirus exposure and HLA in healthy donors. Only in-frame clones appear in the TCRdb table, and some are missing; sequencing was by immunoSEQ multiplex PCR. This table has a few hundred thousand clones, 70% to 90% appearing once. Sequencing used PBMCs. The receptor source for this set is a woman aged 18-29 years in good health and CMV-seronegative. CDR3s include the opening cysteine and the closing phenylalanine or tryptophan. A D gene is named only where the DNA matches it firmly.

TRBV27 NA CASSGGARDYGYTF
TRBV27 NA CASRLDNGLYEQYF
TRBV2 NA CASSVQRAGWETQYF
TRBV7-8 TRBD1 CASSLTGGQGDQPQHF
TRBV28 NA CASSFPPGPGELFF
TRBV29-1 TRBD1 CSVGDRDLNIQYF
TRBV5-1 NA CASSLETPEDTQYF
TRBV10-3 NA CAIGDISEGTGELFF
TRBV7-2 TRBD2 CASSPVPGLAGGSTGELFF
TRBV19 TRBD1 CASSMGIQGLYEQYF
TRBV18 NA CASSPTLGGAGELFF
TRBV5-1 NA CASSLVSGQETQYF
TRBV20-1 NA CGVGSRYEQYF
TRBV29-1 TRBD2 CSVTYLAGVDEQFF
TRBV2 NA CASRPDSDEQYF
TRBV12-5 NA CASGRGSLGEAFF
TRBV7-9 NA CASSPGSEQFF
TRBV7-2 NA CASSLAPGGASYEQYF
TRBV28 NA CASSVQGPKNIQYF
TRBV29-1 TRBD1 CSVYTGGYGYTF
TRBV5-6 NA CASSLAVTVNYGYTF
TRBV7-9 TRBD1 CASTEWTGAYEQYF
TRBV7-2 TRBD2 CASSLGLAGAYEQYF
TRBV15 TRBD2 CATSRASTSGSTDTQYF
TRBV14 NA CASSQASKQFF
TRBV19 NA CASSEAVGLLSPKGYTF
TRBV4-3 TRBD2 CASSQFAGVNTGELFF
TRBV30 NA CAWNAYRSETQYF
TRBV6-5 TRBD1 CASSSRTGFSQYF
TRBV7-2 NA CASSKFASSSYNEQFF
TRBV7-2 TRBD2 CASSQAGALYNEQFF
TRBV28 TRBD2 CATTGTSGNGEQFF
TRBV5-4 TRBD1 CASSFGTGGYDNEKLFF
TRBV15 TRBD2 CATSRPELAGGGGELFF
TRBV9 NA CASSVAQRIVSYEQYF
TRBV4-3 NA CASSQETGNINYGYTF
TRBV6-1 TRBD2 CASVVLLAGGGTQYF
TRBV7-2 TRBD1 CASSLVAGQGAYEQYF
TRBV20-1 NA CSASAAGNQYF
TRBV4-3 TRBD1 CASSPQGAVGQGVHEQFF
TRBV11-2 TRBD1 CASSSFTGTANYGYTF
TRBV5-6 TRBD2 CASSLFEREGREQFF
TRBV14 NA CASSLPGTLRKTQYF
TRBV6-6 NA CASRQPGLNTGELFF
TRBV6-1 NA CASSENPVRGYTF
TRBV14 NA CASSERGLDYGYTF
TRBV7-9 NA CASRLAGSDTQYF
TRBV15 NA CATSTNTGVDNQPQHF
TRBV25-1 NA CASRRGGVYNEQFF
TRBV29-1 TRBD2 CSVDGLAGGPHF
TRBV7-3 NA CASSLGPPGLGELFF
TRBV7-3 TRBD2 CASSLMASGINNEQFF
TRBV7-6 TRBD2 CASSSQAGTSRWHTQYF
TRBV13 NA CASSSSQSPYEQYF
TRBV6-6 NA CASSSRTAQETQYF
TRBV5-1 TRBD1 CASRDESGGTEAFF